This TCR beta chain emerged from a study of T-cell reconstitution after alpha-beta-depleted transplantation in children (TCRdb year 2016). Turning to the overall study: Using TCR repertoire profiling, the study quantitatively followed how T-cell immune reconstitution unfolded in children after TCRalphabeta/CD19-depleted allogeneic hematopoietic cell transplantation.

The library came from PCR. The reads were generated on an Illumina HiSeq 2500. To normalize quantification of the TCRbeta repertoire, the TCR libraries were built with molecular barcoding that relied on unique molecular identifiers. In-frame beta chains were kept once TCRdb had trimmed the public reads at Q25 with fastp and called clones with MiXCR. Rows merge per CDR3 protein into single entries with the most common DNA and genes. Recorded for this sample are hundreds of thousands of distinct CDR3 sequences; around 10% of them occurred a single time. The top ten hold 23% of the sample. Interpreted using the paper, the treatment or condition label stands for: allogeneic hematopoietic cell transplantation with graft depleted of TCRalphabeta T cells and CD19 B cells. The transplant recipients were children given TCRalphabeta/CD19-depleted allogeneic hematopoietic cell grafts. This clonotype was counted a few times. This clone's antigen is unknown. No quality values exist for individual bases; no much larger clone is one base distant.

Study-wide findings and limitations: Over subsequent months, a decline in hyperexpanded clone frequencies was noted, and after one year, T-cell counts and TCRbeta diversity were mostly ascribed to newly produced T cells. In some patients, high TCRbeta diversity at day 60 was attributed to recipient T cells and intrathymic progenitors that had survived conditioning. About two months after transplant, the apparently early recovery of alphabetaT-cell counts reportedly depended on just several hundred clones that had expanded rapidly and came from non-depleted graft cells.

V is clipped by 4 bases and J by 0 bases, and the sequence between their germline boundaries is 16 bases long. Measured from the cysteine to the phenylalanine, the CDR3 is 16 residues long. The kept DNA is CDR3 alone, 48 bases in frame from the first base. Sample: peripheral blood, taken 180 days after TCRalphabeta/CD19-depleted stem cell transplant. This sequence originates from a male patient under 10 years old who had a stem cell transplant for chronic granulomatous disease, so the T cells may come from the graft donor. The sequence joins TRBV23-1 to TRBJ2-7; no D gene call is confident. TRBV23-1 is treated as an ORF (open reading frame) with a function not yet certain. The DNA sequence follows: TGCGCCAGCAGTCCGAAAGGCGTATGTGACTCCTACGAGCAGTACTTC. It encodes CASSPKGVCDSYEQYF.